Described below is a single TCR beta chain sequence and its context. V was pared by 8 bases and J by 4 bases, with 8 bases of the junction left unmatched. The germline gives CDR1 MNHNY, CDR2 SVGAGI (reference sequence). The CDR3 sequence is 15 residues long. TCRdb's table, derived via immunoSEQ multiplex PCR, lists solely in-frame clones and lacks some. The table records some 130,000 clones, approximately 90% of them present only once. This sample is drawn from a study of blood T cell repertoires in COVID-19. The sample comprised peripheral blood. This TCR derives from a man in his 60s with COVID-19, enrolled during active disease. The rearrangement uses TRBV6-6 and TRBJ1-4, with 9 bases lining up with TRBD1. The CDR3 nucleotides read TGTGCCAGCGTCTCCGGGACAGGGATTAATGAAAAACTGTTTTTT. Its translation: CASVSGTGINEKLFF.